This TCR beta chain was identified in a study of monozygotic twins with inflammatory bowel disease. UMIs that included a 6-nucleotide sample barcode were added by template switching, which took place during cDNA synthesis. TCRalpha and TCRbeta cDNA went through nested PCRs of about 15 and 9 cycles, two in total. Reprocessing the 5' RACE reads, TCRdb reports a single entry for every CDR3 protein and omits DNA. This repertoire includes 120,000 to 150,000 distinct CDR3 sequences. The CDR3 runs 15 residues. Germline V gives CDR1 SNHLY, CDR2 FYNNEI. The chain combines TRBV2 with TRBJ2-2; TCRdb reports TRBD1, a call that lacks DNA to check it against. The specimen was blood. The TCR comes from a human donor with ulcerative colitis or Crohn's disease, or a healthy co-twin of an affected twin (not recorded which). CDR3 region: CASSEQPGGTGELFF.